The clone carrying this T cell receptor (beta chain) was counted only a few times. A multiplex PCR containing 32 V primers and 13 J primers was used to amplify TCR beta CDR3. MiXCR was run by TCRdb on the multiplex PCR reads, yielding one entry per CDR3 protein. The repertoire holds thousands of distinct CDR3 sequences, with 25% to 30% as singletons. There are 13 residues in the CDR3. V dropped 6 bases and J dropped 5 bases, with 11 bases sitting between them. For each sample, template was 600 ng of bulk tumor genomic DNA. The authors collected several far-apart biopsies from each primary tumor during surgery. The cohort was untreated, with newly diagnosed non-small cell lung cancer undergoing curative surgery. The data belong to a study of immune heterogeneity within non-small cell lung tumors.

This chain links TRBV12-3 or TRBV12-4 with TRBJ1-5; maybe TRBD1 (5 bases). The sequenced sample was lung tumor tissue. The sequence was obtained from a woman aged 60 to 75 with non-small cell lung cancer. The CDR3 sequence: CASSRRGDQPQHF. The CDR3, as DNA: TGTGCCAGCAGCCGACGGGGCGATCAGCCCCAGCATTTT.